The rows below give T cell receptor beta chains drawn from one sample of a study of blood T cell repertoires in COVID-19. Method: immunoSEQ multiplex PCR; TCRdb's copy keeps in-frame clones and lacks some. The repertoire has 450,000 or so clones, about nine tenths of them found once; the top ten carry 0.6%. Sequencing was carried out using PBMCs or T cells enriched from blood (not recorded which). The receptor set was obtained from a man between 18 and 35 years old who had recovered from COVID-19. CDR3s include the opening cysteine and the closing phenylalanine or tryptophan. A D gene is named only where the DNA matches it firmly. Clone size is given for some rows only: seen once, a few or many times, or a class if the clone is expanded.

>TRBV28|.|TRBJ1-3|once|15
CASSLGEISGNTIYF
TGTGCCAGCAGCCTCGGTGAGATCTCTGGAAACACCATATATTTT
>TRBV5-4|.|TRBJ1-1|.|14
CASSQLQLNTEAFF
TGTGCCAGCAGCCAATTACAGCTGAACACTGAAGCTTTCTTT
>TRBV18|TRBD1|TRBJ1-6|.|14
CASSPTGTDSPLHF
TGTGCCAGCTCACCGACAGGGACGGATTCACCCCTCCACTTT
>TRBV3-1/TRBV3-2|.|TRBJ2-3|.|13
CASSQASTDTQYF
TGTGCCAGCAGCCAAGCTAGCACAGATACGCAGTATTTT
>TRBV19|TRBD2|TRBJ2-1|.|14
CASMTSGGLYEQFF
TGTGCCAGTATGACTAGCGGGGGCTTGTATGAGCAGTTCTTC
>TRBV12-3/TRBV12-4|.|TRBJ1-1|.|13
CASGTSTNTEAFF
TGTGCCAGCGGGACTTCTACGAACACTGAAGCTTTCTTT
>TRBV4-1|.|TRBJ2-3|.|13
CASSQAGADTQYF
TGCGCCAGCAGCCAAGCAGGGGCAGATACGCAGTATTTT
>TRBV6-5|.|TRBJ2-1|.|13
CASSYYPRDEQFF
TGTGCCAGCAGTTACTATCCCCGTGATGAGCAGTTCTTC
>TRBV5-4|.|TRBJ1-3|.|17
CASSTQSTVLSGNTIYF
TGTGCCAGCAGCACGCAATCAACAGTCCTCTCTGGAAACACCATATATTTT
>TRBV11-2|.|TRBJ1-6|.|13
CASSFRENSPLHF
TGTGCCAGCAGCTTTCGGGAGAATTCACCCCTCCACTTT
>TRBV5-1|TRBD1|TRBJ2-7|once|16
CASSPESGTALYEQYF
TGCGCCAGCAGCCCGGAGTCCGGGACAGCCCTCTACGAGCAGTACTTC
>TRBV18|.|TRBJ2-1|.|14
CASSPRRDRNEQFF
TGTGCCAGCTCACCGCGCAGGGATAGGAATGAGCAGTTCTTC
>TRBV15|TRBD2|TRBJ2-2|.|12
CATSSGTGELFF
TGTGCCACCAGTAGCGGGACCGGGGAGCTGTTTTTT
>TRBV3-1/TRBV3-2|.|TRBJ2-2|once|15
CASSHVQGNTGELFF
TGTGCCAGCAGCCACGTACAGGGGAACACCGGGGAGCTGTTTTTT
>TRBV27|TRBD2|TRBJ2-7|.|14
CASSLAGVPYEQYF
TGTGCCAGCAGTTTAGCGGGAGTACCCTACGAGCAGTACTTC
>TRBV4-1|.|TRBJ2-5|once|15
CASSQGGTVQETQYF
TGCGCCAGCAGCCAAGGTGGAACAGTCCAAGAGACCCAGTACTTC
>TRBV12-3/TRBV12-4|.|TRBJ1-6|.|12
CASSLIGKPLHF
TGTGCCAGCAGTTTAATCGGTAAACCCCTCCACTTT
>TRBV5-1|TRBD1|TRBJ1-4|.|15
CASSLAGTAVEKLFF
TGCGCCAGCAGCTTGGCCGGGACAGCCGTTGAAAAACTGTTTTTT
>TRBV28|.|TRBJ1-2|.|14
CASSSGGLRYGYTF
TGTGCCAGCAGTTCTGGGGGCTTACGGTATGGCTACACCTTC